The 14 T cell receptor beta chains below all came from one sample that was sequenced in a study of blood T cells in healthy people across ages. It was with a sample-barcoded 5' primer and a J-beta primer mix that a second PCR of roughly 6 to 11 cycles was run. TCRdb re-derived calls from the 5' RACE reads in MiXCR, one entry per CDR3 protein. The sample carries over a million distinct CDR3 sequences, approximately 39% recorded once. The specimen sequenced was blood. The receptors stem from a woman aged 18-29 years in good health.

As concerns this clonotype: At one of its ends the junction is not consistent with the germline gene, which may arise from a read error. The V gene is TRBV6-5, the J gene TRBJ2-6, with D possibly being TRBD1 (5 bases). CDR1 is MNHEY and CDR2 is SVGAGI in the germline V gene. This CDR3 is 15 amino acids long. The DNA of the CDR3 is TGTGCCAGCAGTTACGGGGTCTCTGGGGCCAGCGTCCTGACTTTC. Encoded protein: CASSYGVSGASVLTF.

The chain links TRBV28 to TRBJ1-2; the D gene is possibly TRBD1 (5 bases). Deletions cut 6 bases from V and 7 bases from J, with 18 bases between. CDR3 length: 14 amino acids. Germline V CDR1 and CDR2: MDHEN, SYDVKM. CDR3 loop: CASSPFTGSGGYTF. CDR3 coding DNA: TGTGCCAGCAGCCCTTTTACAGGATCGGGTGGCTACACCTTC.

CDR3 region: CASSHPLQGAFSGRREQFF. CDR3 sequence (DNA): TGTGCCAGCAGCCACCCACTCCAGGGGGCGTTTAGCGGGAGGCGGGAGCAGTTCTTC. This sequence joins TRBV7-2 and TRBJ2-1; TRBD2 matches at 10 bases. Per germline, CDR1 SGHTA and CDR2 FQGNSA. The trim removed 5 bases at V and 10 bases at J, leaving 23 bases unmatched. There are 19 residues in the CDR3.

The gene calls are TRBV3-1 and TRBJ2-1, with TRBD2 identical over 9 bases. V lost 4 bases and J lost 8; bases outside the gene matches: 6. CDR1 LGHDT and CDR2 YNNKEL come from the germline V gene (reference sequence). The CDR3 consists of 14 residues. CDR3 residues: CASSLAGEYHEQFF. As DNA, the CDR3 is TGTGCCAGCAGCCTAGCGGGGGAGTACCATGAGCAGTTCTTC.

This rearrangement joins TRBV4-1 to TRBJ2-1, with D perhaps being TRBD1 or TRBD2 (6 bases each). The CDR3 consists of 16 residues. V shed 6 bases and J shed 0 bases, with 15 bases lying between them. Looked up from germline, CDR1 is MGHRA and CDR2 is YSYEKL. The DNA of the CDR3 is TGCGCCAGCAGGGACTTAGGGGGGTACTCCTACAATGAGCAGTTCTTC. Translated: CASRDLGGYSYNEQFF.

V is TRBV4-1 and J is TRBJ1-1; D not resolved. Germline assignment: CDR1 MGHRA and CDR2 YSYEKL. V was clipped by 1 base and J by 4 bases, with 7 bases between them. The CDR3 totals 13 residues. The CDR3 DNA is TGCGCCAGCAGCCAAGGGGAGGGCACTGAAGCTTTCTTT. Encoded protein: CASSQGEGTEAFF.

The chain carries TRBV12-3 or TRBV12-4 and TRBJ2-5; D is perhaps TRBD1 or TRBD2 (6 bases each). The V end lost 6 bases, the J end lost 4 bases, and 18 bases lay between the germline ends. This CDR3 has 15 residues. The DNA for the CDR3 is TGTGCCAGCAGAATAAACACGGGGGCAGGAGAGACCCAGTACTTC. Translated: CASRINTGAGETQYF.

On this clonotype: Relative to the germline gene, one junction end is altered; a read error may explain this. The J gene is TRBJ1-5, the V gene TRBV27; 9 positions match TRBD1. Per the germline V gene, CDR1 is MNHEY and CDR2 is SMNVEV (reference sequence). The length of the CDR3 is 14 residues. CDR3 residues: CASSPGQGGQPPHF. The CDR3 region has the DNA TGTGCCAGCAGTCCGGGACAGGGAGGTCAGCCCCCGCATTTT.

This clonotype was observed many times. The junction does not match germline at one end; this may be a read error. This chain links TRBV5-1 with TRBJ2-7, with D possibly being TRBD2 (5 bases). CDR1 is SGHRS, CDR2 YFSETQ, per germline. This CDR3 is built from 13 residues. CDR3 nucleotides: TGTGCCAGCAGTTTGAGGACTTCCTACGAGCAGTACTTC. Amino acid sequence: CASSLRTSYEQYF.

Only a few counts were recorded for this clonotype. The junction does not match germline at one end; this may be a read error. The chain is built from TRBV28 and TRBJ2-7; TRBD1 agrees at 8 bases. The CDR3 has 13 amino acids. CDR1 is MDHEN, CDR2 SYDVKM, per germline. In nucleotides, the CDR3 is TGTGCCAGCAGTTTCCGACAGGGGTACGCGCAGTACTTC. This codes for CASSFRQGYAQYF.

The sample holds a few counts of this clonotype. V gene TRBV29-1 combines with J gene TRBJ2-5; D unclear. Germline assignment: CDR1 SQVTM and CDR2 ANQGSEA. The CDR3 is made up of 12 amino acids. V shed 7 bases and J shed 4 bases, with 13 bases lying between them. CDR3 nucleotide sequence: TGCAGCGCCCGTTCCGGAAGAGAGACCCAGTACTTC. This encodes CSARSGRETQYF.

The chain recombines TRBV20-1 with TRBJ1-1, with D possibly TRBD1 on 6 matching bases. The V gene's germline CDR1 is DFQATT and CDR2 SNEGSKA (reference sequence). Between the trimmed V and J ends, which lost 6 bases and 1 base, there was a span of 18 bases. The CDR3 loop spans 15 amino acids. CDR3 in amino acids: CSALKMGGANTEAFF. The CDR3 DNA follows: TGCAGTGCACTCAAGATGGGGGGGGCGAACACTGAAGCTTTCTTT.

V usage is TRBV3-1 and J usage is TRBJ2-1, with 14 positions matching TRBD2. In germline, CDR1 is LGHDT, CDR2 YNNKEL (reference sequence). Unmatched junction bases numbered 12, after V lost 4 bases and J lost 13 bases. This CDR3 contains 16 residues. The DNA for the CDR3 is TGTGCCAGCAGCCCCGCCGGGACTAGCGGGAGAGAGACCCAGTTCTTC. Residues: CASSPAGTSGRETQFF.

This chain joins TRBV2 and TRBJ1-6; 10 bases agree with TRBD1. The ends lost 6 bases at V and 0 bases at J; junction bases unmatched: 11. The CDR3 has 19 residues. Germline-derived CDR1 and CDR2 are SNHLY and FYNNEI. The CDR3 nucleotides read TGTGCCAGCAGACCCCGGGACAGGGGACAAAGCTCCTATAATTCACCCCTCCACTTT. Residues: CASRPRDRGQSSYNSPLHF.